These T cell receptor beta chains were read from a single sample in a study of blood T cell repertoires in COVID-19. Clones were read by immunoSEQ multiplex PCR, and TCRdb kept only the in-frame ones, dropping some. The sample has roughly 200,000 clones; 70% to 90% are singletons. The sample comprised peripheral blood. The receptors derive from a man aged 18 to 30 with active or convalescent COVID-19. Each CDR3 is given with its conserved first and last residue. D genes are given only for firm matches.

TRBV5-5,.,CASSLDSYNTEAFF
TRBV13,TRBD1,CASSLGATGTGRNIQYF
TRBV15,.,CATSRDPEETQYF
TRBV10-3,TRBD2,CAISVRGGYQETQYF
TRBV9,.,CASSGEDSYNEQFF
TRBV2,TRBD1,CASRLTGDHNSPLHF
TRBV10-3,.,CAIRNRDKVTDTQYF
TRBV7-9,TRBD1,CASSLLYRGSSYEQYF
TRBV4-3,TRBD1,CASSQVVNRGEGDTQYF
TRBV6-5,TRBD1,CASSSDRSFSYEQYF
TRBV5-4,.,CASSLEGGGMVYGYTF
TRBV29-1,.,CSVESDESDTQYF
TRBV20-1,TRBD1,CSASRTGMYTEAFF
TRBV27,.,CASSLSLAQSYEQYF
TRBV9,TRBD1,CASSPRTGGTGNTIYF
TRBV19,.,CASSSHLNQGWETQYF
TRBV11-1,.,CASSRTDFKGHPAFF
TRBV27,TRBD2,CASSLRIAGGSDTQYF
TRBV7-8,TRBD1,CASSLSGTGGYEQYF
TRBV10-3,.,CAISDTIATNEKLFF
TRBV5-1,.,CASSQQGLANEKLFF
TRBV6-5,.,CASSLPGEQFF
TRBV9,.,CASSVAGGELSTEAFF
TRBV7-2,.,CASSLNPGGNTEAFF
TRBV10-2,TRBD1,CASRGTVSSGNTIYF
TRBV18,TRBD1,CASSARGQGNDEKLFF
TRBV27,.,CASSLSGGSPLHF
TRBV10-3,TRBD2,CAISEGLAGAETQYF